This TCR beta chain was profiled in a study of blood T cell repertoires in COVID-19. Across the study: The study drew acute and convalescent COVID-19 samples from the United States, Italy and Spain.

Germline CDR1 is SGHAT and CDR2 is FQDESV (reference sequence). The CDR3 has 14 residues. Trimming cost V 5 bases and J 3 bases, with 13 bases left between them. In the original workflow: For nucleated cells, counts were estimated from reference gene primer amplification. Using immunoSEQ multiplex PCR, the repertoire was profiled, and TCRdb retains in-frame clones only, with some absent. V and J calls plus clone size are reproduced from that table; the DNA served to infer D and trimming. The data show 300,000 to 400,000 clones, about 85% seen once. Those enrolled, adults aged 18 to 89 years, came from 20 to 25 US areas.

V usage is TRBV11-1 and J usage is TRBJ1-1, with a weak D call TRBD1 (6 bases). Input material: PBMCs or T cells enriched from blood (not recorded which). The clonotype was recovered from a woman younger than 45 who had been exposed to COVID-19. CDR3 residues: CASSRTVVDTEAFF. The DNA of the CDR3 is TGTGCCAGCAGCCGGACAGTTGTTGACACTGAAGCTTTCTTT.